A selection of T cell receptor beta chains follows, all from one sample in a study of early T cells in non-severe SARS-CoV-2 infection. One entry per CDR3 protein, called by TCRdb with MiXCR from the 5' RACE reads. Of some 60,000 distinct CDR3 sequences listed, almost 9.5% are singletons. Material: whole blood. Receptors were obtained from an adult who was a healthcare worker with PCR-confirmed SARS-CoV-2 infection or an uninfected control (not recorded which). CDR3s include the opening cysteine and the closing phenylalanine or tryptophan. Fields, in order: J gene, V gene, clone size, D gene, CDR3 protein, CDR3 DNA. A D gene is named only where the DNA matches it firmly. Clone sizes are given selectively: once, few, many, or a class where the clone is expanded.

TRBJ2-2 | TRBV2 | few | - | CASKGQLRDGELFF | TGTGCCAGTAAAGGGCAGCTACGTGACGGGGAGCTGTTTTTT
TRBJ2-5 | TRBV3-1 | many | - | CASSQNDVRGRKETQYF | TGTGCCAGCAGCCAAAACGATGTAAGGGGGAGAAAAGAGACCCAGTACTTC
TRBJ2-5 | TRBV27 | - | TRBD1 | CASSLFCRDRGTCETQYF | TGTGCCAGCAGTTTATTTTGCAGGGACAGGGGGACGTGCGAGACCCAGTACTTC
TRBJ1-2 | TRBV6-6 | - | - | CASSYSVISQSLSYGYTF | TGTGCCAGCAGTTACTCGGTGATTTCACAGAGCCTTTCCTATGGCTACACCTTC
TRBJ1-1 | TRBV5-1 | many | TRBD1 | CASRRDRGGTEAFF | TGCGCCAGCAGACGGGACAGGGGAGGGACTGAAGCTTTCTTT
TRBJ1-5 | TRBV7-9 | few | - | CASSPPVGPQHF | TGTGCCAGCAGCCCACCAGTGGGGCCCCAGCATTTT
TRBJ1-6 | TRBV18 | few | - | CASSPRPGYNSPLHF | TGTGCCAGCTCACCACGTCCCGGATATAATTCACCCCTCCACTTT
TRBJ1-2 | TRBV3-1 | many | TRBD1 | CASSPGQGPYGYTF | TGTGCCAGCAGCCCGGGACAGGGACCCTATGGCTACACCTTC
TRBJ2-1 | TRBV20-1 | - | TRBD2 | CSGILGLAGGHEQFF | TGCAGTGGGATACTAGGACTAGCGGGGGGGCATGAGCAGTTCTTC
TRBJ2-4 | TRBV29-1 | - | - | CSVVIRNIQYF | TGCAGCGTTGTAATTCGGAACATTCAGTACTTC
TRBJ2-3 | TRBV11-3 | few | - | CASSLRGGGADTQYF | TGTGCCAGCAGCCTAAGAGGAGGGGGCGCAGATACGCAGTATTTT
TRBJ2-6 | TRBV3-1 | few | - | CASSQGRAGANVLTF | TGTGCCAGCAGCCAAGGTAGGGCTGGGGCCAACGTCCTGACTTTC
TRBJ1-1 | TRBV5-1 | few | TRBD1 | CASSLDAGTGLTEAFF | TGCGCCAGCAGCTTAGACGCCGGGACAGGGCTCACTGAAGCTTTCTTT
TRBJ1-6 | TRBV7-2 | once | - | CASSYTSYNSPLHF | TGTGCCAGCAGTTATACCTCCTATAATTCACCCCTCCACTTT
TRBJ2-2 | TRBV6-6 | - | - | CASSYYFGSNTGELFF | TGTGCCAGCAGTTACTATTTCGGGAGTAACACCGGGGAGCTGTTTTTT
TRBJ1-6 | TRBV18 | - | - | CASSPDRMDRSPGTSYNSPLHF | TGTGCCAGCTCACCTGATCGCATGGACAGATCCCCAGGAACGTCCTATAATTCACCCCTCCACTTT
TRBJ1-1 | TRBV4-1 | many | - | CASSQALGASEAFF | TGCGCCAGCAGCCAAGCTTTGGGAGCTTCCGAAGCTTTCTTT
TRBJ2-3 | TRBV2 | - | - | CASRRGGPQYF | TGTGCCAGCAGGAGGGGAGGACCGCAGTATTTT
TRBJ2-5 | TRBV7-2 | few | TRBD1 | CASSADRVDETQYF | TGTGCCAGCAGCGCGGACAGGGTCGATGAGACCCAGTACTTC
TRBJ2-1 | TRBV5-1 | many | TRBD2 | CASSLGGTSSNEQFF | TGCGCCAGCAGCTTGGGCGGGACTAGCAGCAATGAGCAGTTCTTC
TRBJ1-6 | TRBV7-2 | - | - | CASSRHLRDRTKGGNSPLHF | TGTGCCAGCAGCCGACATTTACGGGACCGAACTAAAGGGGGGAATTCACCCCTCCACTTT
TRBJ2-3 | TRBV3-1 | few | - | CASSLRVDTQYF | TGTGCCAGCAGCCTTAGAGTAGATACGCAGTATTTT
TRBJ2-3 | TRBV10-3 | - | TRBD1 | CAIGTGPTDTQYF | TGTGCCATCGGGACAGGCCCCACAGATACGCAGTATTTT
TRBJ1-2 | TRBV9 | - | TRBD1 | CASTGQGSFGYTF | TGTGCCAGCACGGGACAGGGGTCTTTCGGCTACACCTTC
TRBJ1-1 | TRBV5-1 | few | - | CASSSGPYGRANTEAFF | TGCGCCAGCAGCTCCGGGCCTTACGGCAGGGCGAACACTGAAGCTTTCTTT
TRBJ1-4 | TRBV6-6 | - | - | CASIEAARGEKLFF | TGTGCCAGCATCGAGGCTGCTCGGGGTGAAAAACTGTTTTTT
TRBJ2-5 | TRBV30 | few | - | CAWSSGREETQYF | TGTGCCTGGAGTTCTGGCAGAGAAGAGACCCAGTACTTC
TRBJ2-3 | TRBV5-6 | many | - | CASSPFQGPDTQYF | TGTGCCAGCAGCCCCTTCCAGGGCCCAGATACGCAGTATTTT
TRBJ2-6 | TRBV6-6 | few | - | CASSYRTGPGANVLTF | TGTGCCAGCAGTTACCGAACAGGGCCTGGGGCCAACGTCCTGACTTTC
TRBJ2-6 | TRBV20-1 | - | TRBD2 | CSAAPGLGGSGANVLTF | TGCAGTGCTGCGCCGGGACTAGGAGGCAGTGGGGCCAACGTCCTGACTTTC
TRBJ2-2 | TRBV20-1 | - | TRBD2 | CSALPGTSGGVTGELFF | TGCAGTGCTCTCCCGGGGACTAGCGGGGGGGTGACCGGGGAGCTGTTTTTT
TRBJ1-2 | TRBV3-1 | many | - | CASSPTSPAYYGYTF | TGTGCCAGCAGCCCGACTTCCCCAGCATACTATGGCTACACCTTC
TRBJ2-5 | TRBV4-2 | many | TRBD1 | CASSQKGQGETQYF | TGTGCCAGCAGCCAGAAGGGACAGGGAGAGACCCAGTACTTC
TRBJ1-1 | TRBV5-1 | - | - | CASSSAQAANPWDTEAFF | TGCGCCAGCAGCTCAGCACAGGCGGCGAATCCATGGGACACTGAAGCTTTCTTT
TRBJ1-1 | TRBV5-1 | many | TRBD1 | CASSLAFTWDRAWDTEAFF | TGCGCCAGCAGCTTGGCTTTTACGTGGGACAGGGCATGGGACACTGAAGCTTTCTTT
TRBJ2-2 | TRBV5-1 | many | - | CASSLEWGIGELFF | TGCGCCAGCAGCTTGGAATGGGGGATCGGGGAGCTGTTTTTT
TRBJ1-2 | TRBV30 | few | - | CAWAWANYGYTF | TGTGCCTGGGCTTGGGCTAACTATGGCTACACCTTC
TRBJ1-1 | TRBV29-1 | - | TRBD1 | CSVEVGTGAEAFF | TGCAGCGTTGAAGTCGGGACAGGCGCTGAAGCTTTCTTT
TRBJ1-2 | TRBV10-3 | - | - | CAISPGQQAYGYTF | TGTGCCATCAGTCCGGGCCAACAGGCTTATGGCTACACCTTC
TRBJ1-5 | TRBV27 | many | - | CASSFLGRESGQPQHF | TGTGCCAGCAGTTTCCTAGGGCGAGAAAGCGGACAGCCCCAGCATTTT
TRBJ2-3 | TRBV5-1 | - | TRBD2 | CASSPRWTSGGDTQYF | TGCGCCAGCAGCCCGAGATGGACTAGCGGCGGGGATACGCAGTATTTT
TRBJ1-5 | TRBV19 | medium-sized | - | CASSSERGASNQPQHF | TGTGCCAGTAGTTCAGAAAGAGGTGCGAGCAATCAGCCCCAGCATTTT
TRBJ1-4 | TRBV2 | - | - | CASSEQVNEKLFF | TGTGCCAGCAGTGAACAAGTTAATGAAAAACTGTTTTTT
TRBJ2-1 | TRBV30 | once | TRBD1 | CAWSETGEQFF | TGTGCCTGGAGCGAGACAGGGGAGCAGTTCTTC
TRBJ2-5 | TRBV2 | - | TRBD2 | CASSSTSSGGAKTQYF | TGTGCCAGCAGTTCAACTTCTAGCGGGGGGGCGAAGACCCAGTACTTC
TRBJ2-1 | TRBV6-6 | - | TRBD1 | CASRVGTGYEQFF | TGTGCCAGCAGAGTAGGGACAGGGTATGAGCAGTTCTTC
TRBJ2-2 | TRBV7-3 | few | - | CASSSNRNTGELFF | TGTGCCAGCAGCTCTAATAGAAACACCGGGGAGCTGTTTTTT
TRBJ2-3 | TRBV3-1 | - | TRBD2 | CASSPASGVMTQYF | TGTGCCAGCAGCCCGGCTAGCGGGGTAATGACGCAGTATTTT
TRBJ1-2 | TRBV5-1 | - | TRBD1 | CASSLDGQGDGYTF | TGCGCCAGCAGCTTGGATGGACAGGGTGACGGCTACACCTTC
TRBJ2-5 | TRBV7-8 | few | - | CASSLGTYLAETQYF | TGTGCCAGCAGCTTAGGAACTTACCTGGCTGAGACCCAGTACTTC
TRBJ2-3 | TRBV29-1 | - | TRBD2 | CSVLNRTSGGPLRSDTQYF | TGCAGCGTCCTGAATCGAACTAGCGGGGGCCCTCTCAGGTCAGATACGCAGTATTTT
TRBJ2-1 | TRBV29-1 | - | TRBD1 | CSVPDRVDDNEQFF | TGCAGCGTTCCCGACAGGGTGGATGACAATGAGCAGTTCTTC
TRBJ1-2 | TRBV6-1 | many | TRBD1 | CASSETGAKANYGYTF | TGTGCCAGCAGTGAAACAGGGGCCAAAGCTAACTATGGCTACACCTTC